The entry that follows covers one TCR beta chain sequence. Its antigen is still unknown. Here immunoSEQ multiplex PCR was the method, and the copy in TCRdb shows in-frame clones only, minus some. The sample lists about 22,000 clones, roughly 91% occurring once. CDR3 length: 15 amino acids. V lost 6 bases, J lost 2 bases, and 15 bases lay in between. The germline V gene has CDR1 MDHEN and CDR2 SYDVKM. This specimen comes from a study of lymphopenia after photon versus proton radiotherapy. General observations from the study: Survival link was tested only in deceased patients; proton benefit remains a possibility. Post-nadir diversity loss with photons came from oligoclonal expansion, particularly CD8+ Temra cells. A bigger post-nadir fall in TCR diversity correlated inversely with survival time in deceased patients. Relative stability marked proton patients; photon patients lost diversity and naive cells.

Specimen: peripheral blood, collected from a patient treated with proton-based radiotherapy. The sequence was collected from a man older than 75 with esophageal cancer. The chain couples TRBV28 to TRBJ2-3; possibly TRBD2 for D (5 bases). The CDR3 reads CASSQAGIHTDTQYF. In DNA, the CDR3 is TGTGCCAGCAGCCAAGCCGGGATACACACAGATACGCAGTATTTT.